These 18 T cell receptor beta chains were sequenced from one sample in a study of neurological immune-mediated disorders. In TCRdb, the 5' RACE reads were re-called with MiXCR into one record per CDR3 protein. Found here are 16,000 or so distinct CDR3 sequences, 8.5% to 10% of them singletons; the top ten hold about 40%. Input material: CD8+ T cells from blood. These receptors were taken from a man aged 45-60 years in good health.

This clonotype was counted at least ten times. The V and J genes are TRBV7-9 and TRBJ2-5; D ambiguous. V was clipped by 0 bases and J by 2 bases, with 7 bases between them. The CDR3 extends over 14 amino acids. Germline assignment: CDR1 SEHNR and CDR2 FQNEAQ (reference sequence). The CDR3 region is CASSLAGPQETQYF. CDR3 nucleotide sequence: TGTGCCAGCAGCTTAGCTGGACCTCAAGAGACCCAGTACTTC.

At least ten counts were recorded for this clonotype. The chain couples TRBV30 to TRBJ2-4; unclear D gene. The CDR3 runs 13 residues. Trimming shortened V by 5 bases and J by 0 bases, and 8 bases separated the two germline ends. Per germline, CDR1 GTSNPN and CDR2 SVGIG (reference sequence). CDR3 DNA sequence: TGTGCCTGGTCTCTGCTAGCCAAAAACATTCAGTACTTC. It yields the protein CAWSLLAKNIQYF.

At least ten counts were recorded for this clonotype. The rearrangement uses TRBV6-5 and TRBJ2-7; maybe TRBD2 (6 bases). The germline V gene has CDR1 MNHEY and CDR2 SVGAGI. CDR3 size: 13 residues. Trimming stripped 6 bases from V and 2 bases from J, with 11 bases between. The CDR3 is CASRLASAYEQYF. DNA for the CDR3: TGTGCCAGCAGGCTAGCGTCCGCCTACGAGCAGTACTTC.

This clonotype was recorded many times. The chain joins TRBV3-1 to TRBJ2-1, with D unresolved. Trimming took off 4 bases at V and 13 bases at J, with 17 bases between the two ends. There are 13 residues in the CDR3. Germline V gene sequence: CDR1 LGHDT, CDR2 YNNKEL (reference sequence). The CDR3 loop is CASSPLTSGFQFF. The CDR3 DNA is TGTGCCAGCAGCCCACTCACCTCCGGGTTCCAGTTCTTC.

At least ten counts were recorded for this clonotype. The rearrangement links TRBV20-1 to TRBJ2-1; D not certain. Trimming pared 4 bases from V and 3 bases from J, leaving 13 bases between. The CDR3 extends over 14 amino acids. Germline values: CDR1 DFQATT, CDR2 SNEGSKA (reference sequence). The CDR3 protein is CSATLGTDYNEQFF. DNA of the CDR3: TGCAGTGCTACATTAGGAACGGACTACAATGAGCAGTTCTTC.

In its sample, this clonotype was seen a few times. In DNA, the CDR3 is TGTGCCACCAGCAGAGATCTGGCTAGCGGTTTCTCCTACGAGCAGTACTTC. This codes for CATSRDLASGFSYEQYF. This chain uses TRBV15 with TRBJ2-7, with 7 positions matching TRBD2. V gave up 0 bases and J gave up 0 bases; unmatched junction bases: 8. The CDR3 covers 17 residues. Germline V gives CDR1 LNHNV, CDR2 YYDKDF (reference sequence).

This clonotype was found many times. The chain joins TRBV11-2 to TRBJ2-5, with 8 positions matching TRBD2. The trim removed 5 bases at V and 4 bases at J, leaving 6 bases unmatched. There are 14 residues in the CDR3. Germline lookup yields CDR1 SGHAT and CDR2 FQNNGV. The CDR3 sequence: CASSLFLAGETQYF. CDR3 sequence (DNA): TGTGCCAGCAGCCTCTTCCTAGCGGGAGAGACCCAGTACTTC.

This clonotype was recorded at least ten times. The rearrangement links TRBV11-2 to TRBJ2-7; maybe TRBD2 (6 bases). The CDR3 is made up of 17 amino acids. The germline CDR1 and CDR2 sequences are SGHAT and FQNNGV. V lost 5 bases to trimming and J lost 2 bases, with 22 bases between them. CDR3 sequence (DNA): TGTGCCAGCAGCGTCGCGGGTGGGCGGGACGGGACCTACGAGCAGTACTTC. Protein sequence: CASSVAGGRDGTYEQYF.

This clonotype has at least ten counts. The chain combines TRBV2 with TRBJ2-1; TRBD2 aligns across 8 bases. Trimming removed 7 bases from V and 3 bases from J; junction bases left unmatched: 8. The CDR3 contains 15 residues. CDR1 is SNHLY and CDR2 is FYNNEI in the germline V gene. CDR3 bases: TGTGCCAGCATTGGACTAGCCAAGCGCTACAATGAGCAGTTCTTC. This codes for CASIGLAKRYNEQFF.

This clonotype was recorded at least ten times. Without the conserved terminal phenylalanine or tryptophan, this CDR3 likely stems from a read error. No DNA is shown, since the ends of the CDR3 on it are uncertain; the CDR3 is the one TCRdb lists. This chain joins TRBV7-9 and TRBJ2-3; TRBD1 reflects the table's D call only, with no check against the DNA. Germline values: CDR1 SEHNR, CDR2 FQNEAQ (reference sequence). The CDR3 is 12 amino acids long, termini counted. The CDR3: CASSPRQGPSAL.

This clonotype was seen ten or more times. V usage is TRBV11-2 and J usage is TRBJ2-3; D may be TRBD1 (6 bases). The germline V gene encodes CDR1 SGHAT and CDR2 FQNNGV. Trimming left V 2 bases short and J 2 bases short, with 14 bases between. CDR3 length equals 16 residues. The DNA of the CDR3 is TGTGCCAGCAGCTTATTAGGGGGTCACCCCACAGATACGCAGTATTTT. Its protein is CASSLLGGHPTDTQYF.

In this sample, this clonotype turned up many times. The chain has TRBV20-1 and TRBJ2-1, with 8 bases fitting TRBD2. The CDR3 is 14 residues long. CDR1 and CDR2 (germline): DFQATT, SNEGSKA (reference sequence). The J segment lost 8 bases and the V segment lost 7 bases, leaving 13 bases of the junction unmatched. This chain's CDR3 is CSVAGGAPADEQFF. The CDR3 bases are TGCAGTGTTGCGGGGGGCGCCCCTGCGGATGAGCAGTTCTTC.

There are many counts of this clonotype. Here the CDR3 DNA reads TGCAGTGCTAGAGATCTGTCCGGCAGCTCCTACAATGAGCAGTTCTTC. Encoded protein: CSARDLSGSSYNEQFF. This rearrangement joins TRBV20-1 to TRBJ2-1; no reliable D call. Trimming stripped 0 bases from V and 0 bases from J, with 12 bases between. This CDR3 is built from 16 residues. CDR1 and CDR2 from the germline V gene are DFQATT and SNEGSKA (reference sequence).

This clonotype was picked up many times. The CDR3 bases are TGTGCCTGGAGTGGACAGGGGGCAGGCGAGCAGTACTTC. It encodes CAWSGQGAGEQYF. J is TRBJ2-7 and V is TRBV30; 10 bases are shared with TRBD1. V lost 1 base, J lost 6 bases, and 3 bases stayed unmatched. The CDR3 is made up of 13 amino acids. From germline, CDR1 is GTSNPN and CDR2 SVGIG (reference sequence).

This clonotype was counted at least ten times. V and J are TRBV7-9 and TRBJ2-7; TRBD1 aligns across 8 bases. V gave up 4 bases and J gave up 5 bases; unmatched junction bases: 7. The CDR3 has 14 residues. From germline, CDR1 is SEHNR and CDR2 FQNEAQ (reference sequence). In DNA form, the CDR3 reads TGTGCCAGCAGCTCTAGGGCAGGGGGCCACGAGCAGTACTTC. As protein: CASSSRAGGHEQYF.

This chain joins TRBV7-9 and TRBJ2-7; maybe TRBD2 (5 bases). The ends were cut back, 3 bases at V and 5 bases at J, with 14 bases in the middle. This CDR3 has 14 amino acids. From germline, CDR1 is SEHNR and CDR2 FQNEAQ (reference sequence). CDR3 sequence: CASSFFEGRDEQYF. The DNA of the CDR3 is TGTGCCAGCAGCTTTTTTGAGGGTAGAGACGAGCAGTACTTC.

This clonotype was detected many times. V is TRBV4-1 and J is TRBJ2-3; possibly TRBD1 for D (5 bases). Per the germline V gene, CDR1 is MGHRA and CDR2 is YSYEKL. The CDR3 runs 13 residues. Trimming removed 3 bases from V and 9 bases from J, with 13 bases in between. The CDR3, as DNA: TGCGCCAGCAGCCAGCCCCTGGCAGGGACGCAGTATTTT. Translated: CASSQPLAGTQYF.

This clonotype was seen many times. The chain has TRBV10-2 and TRBJ2-7; TRBD1 or TRBD2 may be the D gene (5 bases each). Germline V gene sequence: CDR1 WSHSY, CDR2 SAAADI. Trimming left V 11 bases short and J 1 base short, with 12 bases between. CDR3 length equals 12 residues. CDR3 bases: TGCGCCGGGGGATCGTCTTCCTACGAGCAGTACTTC. This gives the protein CAGGSSSYEQYF.